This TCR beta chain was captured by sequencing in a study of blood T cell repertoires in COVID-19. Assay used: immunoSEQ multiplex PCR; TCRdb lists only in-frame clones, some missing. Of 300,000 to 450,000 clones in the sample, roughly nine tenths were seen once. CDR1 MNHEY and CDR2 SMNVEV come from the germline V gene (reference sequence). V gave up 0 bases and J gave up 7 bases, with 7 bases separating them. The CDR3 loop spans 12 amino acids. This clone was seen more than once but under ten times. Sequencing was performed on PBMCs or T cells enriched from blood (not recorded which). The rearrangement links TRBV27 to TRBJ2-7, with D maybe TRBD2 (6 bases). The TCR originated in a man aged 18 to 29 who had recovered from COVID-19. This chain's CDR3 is CASSLSGREQYF. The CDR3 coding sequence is TGTGCCAGCAGTTTATCGGGGAGGGAGCAGTACTTC.